This TCR beta chain originates from a study of T-cell reconstitution after alpha-beta-depleted transplantation in children. A TCRbeta library incorporating unique molecular identifiers was prepared. In TCRdb, the PCR reads were re-called with MiXCR into one record per CDR3 protein. The sample has 400,000 to 500,000 distinct CDR3 sequences; 9.5% to 13% are singletons. Between the trimmed V and J ends, which lost 2 bases and 3 bases, there was a span of 14 bases. The CDR3 is made up of 16 amino acids. Germline V CDR1 and CDR2: MNHEY, SVGAGI. This receptor was obtained from a human donor who donated a stem cell graft to a child with acute myeloid leukemia. The starting material was PBMCs from the stem cell graft donor, obtained from the stem cell graft. This chain links TRBV6-5 with TRBJ1-3; tentative D call: TRBD1 (6 bases). The CDR3 DNA reads TGTGCCAGCAGTTACCCGGGGGGCGTTGGTGGAAACACCATATATTTT. Encoded protein: CASSYPGGVGGNTIYF.